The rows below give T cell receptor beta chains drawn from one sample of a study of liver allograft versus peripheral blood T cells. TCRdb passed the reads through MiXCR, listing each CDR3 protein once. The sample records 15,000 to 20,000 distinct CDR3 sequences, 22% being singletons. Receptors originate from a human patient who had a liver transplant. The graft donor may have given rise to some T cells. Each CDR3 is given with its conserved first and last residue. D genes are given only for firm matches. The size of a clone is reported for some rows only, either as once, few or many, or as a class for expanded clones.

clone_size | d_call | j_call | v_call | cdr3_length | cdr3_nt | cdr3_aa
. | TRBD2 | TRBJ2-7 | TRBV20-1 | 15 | TGCAGTGCTAGGGACCTAGCGGGAGGTTTGTACGAGCAGTACTTC | CSARDLAGGLYEQYF
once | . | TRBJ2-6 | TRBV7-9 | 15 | TGTGCCAGCAGCCCGACAGTCTCTGGGGCCAACGTCCTGACTTTC | CASSPTVSGANVLTF
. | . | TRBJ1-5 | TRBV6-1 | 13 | TGTGCCACCAACCCGGGCGGCGCCGGACCCCAGCATTTT | CATNPGGAGPQHF
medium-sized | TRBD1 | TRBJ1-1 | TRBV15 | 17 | TGTGCCACCAGCAGTCGCCTTGGGACAGGGGGTAACACTGAAGCTTTCTTT | CATSSRLGTGGNTEAFF
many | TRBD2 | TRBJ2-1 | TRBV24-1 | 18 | TGTGCCACCAGTGATTGGGGGACTAGCGGGGGGTTCTACAATGAGCAGTTCTTC | CATSDWGTSGGFYNEQFF
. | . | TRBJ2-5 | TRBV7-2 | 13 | TGTGCCAGCAGCCCAAGCACCCAAGAGACCCAGTACTTC | CASSPSTQETQYF
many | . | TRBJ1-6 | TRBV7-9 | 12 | TGTGCCGCGGCGCCACGGAATTCACCCCTCCACTTT | CAAAPRNSPLHF
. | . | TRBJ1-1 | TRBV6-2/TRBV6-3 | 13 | TGTGCCAGCAGACGACTGCAAAACACTGAAGCTTTCTTT | CASRRLQNTEAFF
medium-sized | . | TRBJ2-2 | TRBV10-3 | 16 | TGTGCCACAACAGAAGGTCTCCGGCAGGGGACCGGGGAGCTGTTTTTT | CATTEGLRQGTGELFF
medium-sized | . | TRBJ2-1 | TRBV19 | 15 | TGTGCCAGTAGACCGACTTATAGCTCCTACAATGAGCAGTTCTTC | CASRPTYSSYNEQFF
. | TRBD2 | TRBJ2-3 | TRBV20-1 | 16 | TGCAGTGCTCTCGGGGGGGTGGGGGATCCCACAGATACGCAGTATTTT | CSALGGVGDPTDTQYF
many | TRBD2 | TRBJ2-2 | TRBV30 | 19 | TGTGCCTGGAGGGACAGACCTCGAGCGGGAGGGCTCTACACCGGGGAGCTGTTTTTT | CAWRDRPRAGGLYTGELFF
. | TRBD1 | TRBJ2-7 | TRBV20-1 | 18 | TGCAGTGCTAGAGATCCTCTTCTAGACAGGGGGGGAAACTACGAGCAGTACTTC | CSARDPLLDRGGNYEQYF
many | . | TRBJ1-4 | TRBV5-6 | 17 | TGTGCCAGCAGCGTGGGGCGTGGGACACGTCGGAATGAAAAACTGTTTTTT | CASSVGRGTRRNEKLFF
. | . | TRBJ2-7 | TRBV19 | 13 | TGTGCCAGTGGAACCTCACAGGTGTACGAGCAGTACTTC | CASGTSQVYEQYF
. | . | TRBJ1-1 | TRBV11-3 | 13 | TGTGCCAGCAGCTTAGAGCAGAACACTGAAGCTTTCTTT | CASSLEQNTEAFF
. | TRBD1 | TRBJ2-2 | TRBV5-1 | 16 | TGCGCCAGCAGCCCGGACAGGGCGGCCCTCACCGGGGAGCTGTTTTTT | CASSPDRAALTGELFF
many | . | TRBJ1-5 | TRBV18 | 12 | TGTGCCAGCTCACCAACGAATCAGCCCCAGCATTTT | CASSPTNQPQHF
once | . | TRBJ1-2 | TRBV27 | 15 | TGTGCCAGCAGTCCGAGGGGGGCCCTAATCTATGGCTACACCTTC | CASSPRGALIYGYTF
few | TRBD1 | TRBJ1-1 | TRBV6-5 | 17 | TGTGCCAGCACGGGAGGGTTAAGGGGGCTGGGGAACACTGAAGCTTTCTTT | CASTGGLRGLGNTEAFF
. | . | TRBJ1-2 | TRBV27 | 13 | TGTGCCAGCAGTTTCGGGCAGGGAAAGAGCTACACCTTC | CASSFGQGKSYTF
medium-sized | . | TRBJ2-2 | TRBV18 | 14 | TGTGCCAGCTCACCACCGATGAACACCGGGGAGCTGTTTTTT | CASSPPMNTGELFF
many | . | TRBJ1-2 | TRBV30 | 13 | TGTGCCTGGAGTGTAGGAGTTCACTATGGCTACACCTTC | CAWSVGVHYGYTF
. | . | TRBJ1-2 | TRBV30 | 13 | TGTGCCTTGGGTCCTCAGGTATTCTATGGCTACACCTTC | CALGPQVFYGYTF
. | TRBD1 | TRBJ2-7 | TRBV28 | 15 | TGTGCCAGCAGTTTTAGTTGGACAGGGTCATACGAGCAGTACTTC | CASSFSWTGSYEQYF
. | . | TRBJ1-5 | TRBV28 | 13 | TGTGCCAGCAGTTTGACGGGCAATCAGCCCCAGCATTTT | CASSLTGNQPQHF
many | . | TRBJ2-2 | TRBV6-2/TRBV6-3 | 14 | TGTGCCAGCAGTCCGGGACACTACACCGGGGAGCTGTTTTTT | CASSPGHYTGELFF
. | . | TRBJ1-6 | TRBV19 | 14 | TGTGCCAGTAGTATAAAAGGGGCTCAGGCACCCCTCCACTTT | CASSIKGAQAPLHF
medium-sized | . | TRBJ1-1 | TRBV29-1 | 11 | TGCAGCGTAGGGACTTCAGGACAAGCTTTCTTT | CSVGTSGQAFF
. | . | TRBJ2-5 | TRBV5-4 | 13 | TGTGCCAGCAGCCCAGGGAAGTGGGAGACCCAGTACTTC | CASSPGKWETQYF
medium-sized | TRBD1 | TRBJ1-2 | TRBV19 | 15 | TGTGCCAGTAGGAAAGCCGGGACAGGGGACTATGGCTACACCTTC | CASRKAGTGDYGYTF
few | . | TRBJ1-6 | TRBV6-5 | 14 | TGTGCCAGCAAAGGGGGGGGACTGAGGTCACCCCTCCACTTT | CASKGGGLRSPLHF
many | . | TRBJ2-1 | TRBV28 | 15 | TGTGCCAGCAGGGTAACTGGGGGGCCGAGTCTTCAGCAGTTCTTC | CASRVTGGPSLQQFF
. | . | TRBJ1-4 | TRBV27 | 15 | TGTGCCAGCAGTTCCGGACGGTTTCGGAATGAAAAACTGTTTTTT | CASSSGRFRNEKLFF
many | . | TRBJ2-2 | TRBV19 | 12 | TGTGCCACCGCACCGAGGGCCGGGGAGCTGTTTTTT | CATAPRAGELFF
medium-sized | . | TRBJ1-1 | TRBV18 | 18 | TGTGCCAGCTCACCCTACCGGGACCGGGGATTGATAGACACTGAAGCTTTCTTT | CASSPYRDRGLIDTEAFF
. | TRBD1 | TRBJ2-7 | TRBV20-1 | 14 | TGCAGTGCGAGACGGGACAGGGGTTCCTACGAGCAGTACTTC | CSARRDRGSYEQYF
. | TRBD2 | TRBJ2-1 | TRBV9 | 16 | TGTGCCAGCAGCGTAGGTGGGCTAGCGGGAGGGAATGAGCAGTTCTTC | CASSVGGLAGGNEQFF
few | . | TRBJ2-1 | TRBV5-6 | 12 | TGTGCCAGCAGCCTGACAGTAAATGAGCAGTTCTTC | CASSLTVNEQFF
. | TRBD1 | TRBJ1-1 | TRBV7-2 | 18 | TGTGCCAGCAGCCCATCCCGGGACAGGGGCTATGGGAACACTGAAGCTTTCTTT | CASSPSRDRGYGNTEAFF
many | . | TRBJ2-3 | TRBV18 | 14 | TGTGCCAGCTCACCACCGAGACCAGAAGATACGCAGTATTTT | CASSPPRPEDTQYF
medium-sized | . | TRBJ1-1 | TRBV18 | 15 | TGTGCCAGCTCACGTGAACAGGTAATGAACACTGAAGCTTTCTTT | CASSREQVMNTEAFF
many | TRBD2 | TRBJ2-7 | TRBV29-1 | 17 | TGCAGCGTTGTTGGGGGACTAGCGGGAAGTTTCTCCTACGAGCAGTACTTC | CSVVGGLAGSFSYEQYF
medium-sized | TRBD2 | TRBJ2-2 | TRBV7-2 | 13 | TGTGCCAGCAGCTTTAGCGGGAACGGGGAGCTGTTTTTT | CASSFSGNGELFF
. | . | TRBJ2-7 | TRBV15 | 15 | TGTGCCACCAGCAGAGGGGCAGGGTCATCCTACGAGCAGTACTTC | CATSRGAGSSYEQYF
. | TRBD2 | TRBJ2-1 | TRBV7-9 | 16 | TGTGCCAGCAGCACCAGCGGGAGGGGTTCCTACAATGAGCAGTTCTTC | CASSTSGRGSYNEQFF
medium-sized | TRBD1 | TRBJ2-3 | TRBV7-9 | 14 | TGTGCCAGCAGCTCGGGGACAGGGCACGTTACGCAGTATTTT | CASSSGTGHVTQYF
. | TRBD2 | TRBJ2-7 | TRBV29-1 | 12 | TGCAGCGTTGATCAGGGAGGGTACGAGCAGTACTTC | CSVDQGGYEQYF
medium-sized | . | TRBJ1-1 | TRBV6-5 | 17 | TGTGCCAGCAGTTACTCGAATGTGGGGGGGCAGAACACTGAAGCTTTCTTT | CASSYSNVGGQNTEAFF
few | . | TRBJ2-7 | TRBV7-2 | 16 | TGTGCCAGCAGCTTAAGCATCCAAGGGGGTTACGACGAGCAGTACTTC | CASSLSIQGGYDEQYF
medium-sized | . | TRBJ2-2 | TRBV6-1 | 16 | TGTGCCAGCACGTTCGAAGCGGTCGTAGCCACCGGGGAGCTGTTTTTT | CASTFEAVVATGELFF
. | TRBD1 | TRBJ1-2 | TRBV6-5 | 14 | TGTGCCAGCAGCCGGGACAGGGCAACGGGCGGCTACACCTTC | CASSRDRATGGYTF